This T cell receptor (beta chain) was captured in a study of beta chain features in type 1 diabetes. Study in general: What patients shared with healthy donors was a similar profile of age, gender and cell yields.

Expressed TCRB transcripts were sequenced after all isolated RNA was converted to cDNA. Sequencing used immunoSEQ multiplex PCR; TCRdb keeps in-frame clones, though not all of them. The sample records about 340,000 clones, around 8% being singletons. This clone has ten or more counts. The CDR3 is made up of 15 amino acids. Trimming cost V 3 bases and J 1 base; bases outside gene matches: 6. Germline values: CDR1 WNHNN, CDR2 SYGVQD (reference sequence). The J gene is TRBJ2-7, the V gene TRBV10-1; TRBD1 agrees at 7 bases. The sequence came from a woman younger than 30 in good health. The specimen was central memory CD4+ T cells from blood. Here the CDR3 reads CASSDPSTGSYEQYF. For the CDR3, the DNA is TGCGCCAGCAGTGACCCTTCGACAGGGTCCTACGAGCAGTACTTC.